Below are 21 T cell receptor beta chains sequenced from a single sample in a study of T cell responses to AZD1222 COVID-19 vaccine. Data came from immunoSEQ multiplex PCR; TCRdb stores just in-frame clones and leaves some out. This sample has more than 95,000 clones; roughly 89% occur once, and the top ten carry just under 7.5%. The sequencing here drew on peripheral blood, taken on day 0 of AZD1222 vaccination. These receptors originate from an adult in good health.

The CDR3 region is CATSRAPTGLAGGNEQFF. The DNA for the CDR3 is TGTGCCACCAGCAGGGCCCCCACGGGACTAGCGGGAGGGAATGAGCAGTTCTTC. The chain employs TRBV15 and TRBJ2-1, with 16 bases aligning to TRBD2. Germline CDR1 and CDR2: LNHNV and YYDKDF (reference sequence). CDR3 size: 18 residues. Trimming removed 3 bases from V and 7 bases from J; junction bases left unmatched: 9.

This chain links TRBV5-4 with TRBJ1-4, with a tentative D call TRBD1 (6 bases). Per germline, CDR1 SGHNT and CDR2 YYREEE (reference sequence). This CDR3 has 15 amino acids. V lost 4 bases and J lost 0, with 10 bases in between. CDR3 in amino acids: CASSGGPSTNEKLFF. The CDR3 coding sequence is TGTGCCAGCAGCGGGGGCCCCTCAACTAATGAAAAACTGTTTTTT. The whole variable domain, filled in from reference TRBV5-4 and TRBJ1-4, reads ETGVTQSPTHLIKTRGQQVTLRCSSQSGHNTVSWYQQALGQGPQFIFQYYREEENGRGNFPPRFSGLQFPNYSSELNVNALELDDSALYLCASSGGPSTNEKLFFGSGTQLSVL.

The CDR3 region has the DNA TGTGCCAGTAGTATGTGGGGGTCAGGAGGGGAGACCCAGTACTTC. Amino acids: CASSMWGSGGETQYF. V gene TRBV19 combines with J gene TRBJ2-5, with D maybe TRBD2 (6 bases). Trimming removed 3 bases from V and 5 bases from J, with 16 bases in between. The CDR3 consists of 15 residues. Germline lookup yields CDR1 LNHDA and CDR2 SQIVND (reference sequence).

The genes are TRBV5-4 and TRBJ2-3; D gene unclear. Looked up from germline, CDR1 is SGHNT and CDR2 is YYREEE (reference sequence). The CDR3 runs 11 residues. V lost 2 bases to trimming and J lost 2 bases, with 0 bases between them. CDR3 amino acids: CASSFTDTQYF. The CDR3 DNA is TGTGCCAGCAGCTTCACAGATACGCAGTATTTT.

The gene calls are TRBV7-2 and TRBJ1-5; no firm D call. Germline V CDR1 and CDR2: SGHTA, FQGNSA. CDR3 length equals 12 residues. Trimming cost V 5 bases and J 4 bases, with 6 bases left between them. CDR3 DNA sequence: TGTGCCAGCAGCCTGTATAATCAGCCCCAGCATTTT. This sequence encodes CASSLYNQPQHF.

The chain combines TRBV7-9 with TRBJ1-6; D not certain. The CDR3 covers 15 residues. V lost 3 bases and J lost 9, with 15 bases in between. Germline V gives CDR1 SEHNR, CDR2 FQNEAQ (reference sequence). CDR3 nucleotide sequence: TGTGCCAGCAGCTTGTTTAGGTCAAGGAGTTCACCCCTCCACTTT. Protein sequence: CASSLFRSRSSPLHF.

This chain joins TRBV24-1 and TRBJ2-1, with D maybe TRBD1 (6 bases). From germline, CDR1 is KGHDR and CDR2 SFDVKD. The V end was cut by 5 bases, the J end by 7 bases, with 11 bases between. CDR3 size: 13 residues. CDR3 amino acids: CATSGPTGNEQFF. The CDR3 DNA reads TGTGCCACCAGTGGCCCCACAGGGAATGAGCAGTTCTTC.

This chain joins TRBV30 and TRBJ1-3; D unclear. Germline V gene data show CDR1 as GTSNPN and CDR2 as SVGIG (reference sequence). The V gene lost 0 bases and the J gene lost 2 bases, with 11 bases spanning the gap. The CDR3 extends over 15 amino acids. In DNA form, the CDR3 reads TGTGCCTGGAGTGTACCGCGTTGGACTGGAAACACCATATATTTT. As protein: CAWSVPRWTGNTIYF.

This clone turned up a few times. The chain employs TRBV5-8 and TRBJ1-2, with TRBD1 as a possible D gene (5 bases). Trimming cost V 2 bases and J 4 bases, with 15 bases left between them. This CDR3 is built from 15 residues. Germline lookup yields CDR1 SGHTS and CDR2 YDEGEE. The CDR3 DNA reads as TGTGCCAGCAGCTTAGGTCGGGGACCCAGCTATGGCTACACCTTC. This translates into CASSLGRGPSYGYTF.

CDR3 in DNA: TGCGCCAGCAGCCCGGCCGGGGGGTCGTCCTACAATGAGCAGTTCTTC. Protein: CASSPAGGSSYNEQFF. This chain joins TRBV5-1 and TRBJ2-1; 7 nucleotides agree with TRBD2. The V segment lost 4 bases and the J segment 1 base; nucleotides outside the gene matches: 8. The germline gives CDR1 SGHRS, CDR2 YFSETQ. The length of the CDR3 is 16 residues.

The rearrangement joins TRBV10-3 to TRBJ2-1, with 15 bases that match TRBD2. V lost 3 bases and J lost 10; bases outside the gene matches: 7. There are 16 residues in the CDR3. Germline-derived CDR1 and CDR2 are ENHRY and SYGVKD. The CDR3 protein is CAISERTSGGAREQFF. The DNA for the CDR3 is TGTGCCATCAGTGAAAGGACTAGCGGGGGGGCAAGGGAGCAGTTCTTC.

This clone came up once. The CDR3 spells CASSRGQGLFGQQYF. The DNA for the CDR3 is TGTGCCAGCAGCAGGGGGCAGGGGCTCTTCGGCCAGCAGTACTTC. The chain couples TRBV7-2 to TRBJ2-7, with 7 bases lining up with TRBD1. Trimming removed 5 bases from V and 8 bases from J; junction bases left unmatched: 15. Germline CDR1 and CDR2: SGHTA and FQGNSA. This CDR3 region has 15 residues.

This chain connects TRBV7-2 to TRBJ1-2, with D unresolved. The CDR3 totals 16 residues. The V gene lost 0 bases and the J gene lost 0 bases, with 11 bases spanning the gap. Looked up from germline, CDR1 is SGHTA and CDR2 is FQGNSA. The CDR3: CASSLAGSDANYGYTF. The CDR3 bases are TGTGCCAGCAGCTTAGCCGGGTCAGATGCTAACTATGGCTACACCTTC.

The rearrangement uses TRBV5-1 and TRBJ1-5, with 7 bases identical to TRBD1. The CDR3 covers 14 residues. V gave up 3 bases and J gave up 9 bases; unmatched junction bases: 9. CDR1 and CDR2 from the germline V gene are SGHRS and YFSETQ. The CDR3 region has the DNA TGCGCCAGCAGCTCGGGACAGCCATCCGGGCCCCAGCATTTT. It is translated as CASSSGQPSGPQHF.

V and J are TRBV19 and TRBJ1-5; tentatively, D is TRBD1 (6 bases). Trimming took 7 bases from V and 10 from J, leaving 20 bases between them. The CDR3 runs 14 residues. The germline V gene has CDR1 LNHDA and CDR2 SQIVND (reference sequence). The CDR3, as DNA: TGTGCCAGTACCATTGGGGGGGCCGACTCTCCCCAGCATTTT. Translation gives CASTIGGADSPQHF. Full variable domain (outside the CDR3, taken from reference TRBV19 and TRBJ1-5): DGGITQSPKYLFRKEGQNVTLSCEQNLNHDAMYWYRQDPGQGLRLIYYSQIVNDFQKGDIAEGYSVSREKKESFPLTVTSAQKNPTAFYLCASTIGGADSPQHFGDGTRLSIL.

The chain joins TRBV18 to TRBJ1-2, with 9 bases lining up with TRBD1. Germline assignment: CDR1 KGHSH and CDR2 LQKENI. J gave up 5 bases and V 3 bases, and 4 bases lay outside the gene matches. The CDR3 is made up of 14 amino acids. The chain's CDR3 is CASSPTGQGYGYTF. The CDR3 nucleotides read TGTGCCAGCTCACCTACCGGACAGGGGTATGGCTACACCTTC.

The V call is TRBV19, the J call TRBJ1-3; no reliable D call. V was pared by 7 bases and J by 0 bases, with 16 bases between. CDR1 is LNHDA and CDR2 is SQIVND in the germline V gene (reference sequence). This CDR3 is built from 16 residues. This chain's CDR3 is CASNTFARLSGNTIYF. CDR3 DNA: TGTGCCAGTAACACCTTTGCCCGCCTCTCTGGAAACACCATATATTTT. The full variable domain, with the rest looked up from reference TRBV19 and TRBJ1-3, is DGGITQSPKYLFRKEGQNVTLSCEQNLNHDAMYWYRQDPGQGLRLIYYSQIVNDFQKGDIAEGYSVSREKKESFPLTVTSAQKNPTAFYLCASNTFARLSGNTIYFGEGSWLTVV.

CDR3 coding DNA: TGTGCCAGCAGCGAACCGACAGGGTCTAACTATGGCTACACCTTC. Its translation is CASSEPTGSNYGYTF. J is TRBJ1-2 and V is TRBV28, with TRBD1 matching 7 bases. J was trimmed by 0 bases and V by 6 bases; bases with no gene match: 7. Germline V gene lookup returns CDR1 MDHEN and CDR2 SYDVKM. The CDR3 extends over 15 amino acids.

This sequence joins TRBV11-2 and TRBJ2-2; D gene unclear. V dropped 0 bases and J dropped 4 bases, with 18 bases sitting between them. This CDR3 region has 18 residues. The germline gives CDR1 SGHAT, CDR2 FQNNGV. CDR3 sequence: CASSLDRWGSSPTGELFF. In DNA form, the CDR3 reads TGTGCCAGCAGCTTAGATCGTTGGGGTTCATCACCCACCGGGGAGCTGTTTTTT.

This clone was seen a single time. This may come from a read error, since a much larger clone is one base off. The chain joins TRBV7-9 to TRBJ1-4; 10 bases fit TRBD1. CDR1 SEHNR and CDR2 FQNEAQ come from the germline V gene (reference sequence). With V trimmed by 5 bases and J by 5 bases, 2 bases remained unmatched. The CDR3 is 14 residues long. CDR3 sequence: CASSAGQGNEKLFF. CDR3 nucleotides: TGTGCCAGCAGCGCGGGACAGGGGAATGAAAAACTGTTTTTT.

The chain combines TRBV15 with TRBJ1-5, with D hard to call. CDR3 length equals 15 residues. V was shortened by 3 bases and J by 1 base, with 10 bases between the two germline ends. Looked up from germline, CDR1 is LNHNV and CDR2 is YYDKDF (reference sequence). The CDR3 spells CATSSDGTSNQPQHF. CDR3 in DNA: TGTGCCACCAGCAGCGACGGAACGAGCAATCAGCCCCAGCATTTT.